This T cell receptor beta chain was profiled in a study of beta chain features in type 1 diabetes. The germline V gene encodes CDR1 LNHDA and CDR2 SQIVND (reference sequence). V shed 5 bases, J shed 3 bases, and the junction held 7 bases outside the gene matches. This CDR3 has 14 residues. The sequenced template was cDNA made from the entire isolated RNA. Some clones are missing from TCRdb's copy, which holds only in-frame ones; the method was immunoSEQ multiplex PCR. In the table there are roughly 160,000 clones, about 8.3% of which are singletons. This clone was found a few times. Its antigen remains unidentified. Regarding the study as a whole: Moderately but significantly shorter TCRB CDR3s were found in Type 1 diabetes patients in all four CD4+ subsets.

The sequence was obtained from a woman aged 18-29 years with type 1 diabetes. The sequencing input was central memory CD4+ T cells from blood. The J gene is TRBJ2-7, the V gene TRBV19; 7 nucleotides agree with TRBD1. CDR3 amino acids: CASSVDRMNYEQYF. CDR3 nucleotides: TGTGCCAGTAGTGTGGACAGGATGAACTACGAGCAGTACTTC. Looking up the rest from reference TRBV19 and TRBJ2-7 gives the full variable domain: DGGITQSPKYLFRKEGQNVTLSCEQNLNHDAMYWYRQDPGQGLRLIYYSQIVNDFQKGDIAEGYSVSREKKESFPLTVTSAQKNPTAFYLCASSVDRMNYEQYFGPGTRLTVT.